The present T cell receptor (beta chain) was sequenced within a study of blood T cell repertoires in COVID-19. Here immunoSEQ multiplex PCR was the method, and the copy in TCRdb shows in-frame clones only, minus some. The sample includes under 250,000 clones, around 82% seen only once; the top ten take about 9%. Specimen: peripheral blood. This sequence was found in a man aged 40-49 years with active or convalescent COVID-19.

This CDR3 reads CASSQDEGAGANVLTF. CDR3 bases: TGCGCCAGCAGCCAAGATGAAGGGGCTGGGGCCAACGTCCTGACTTTC. The chain carries TRBV4-1 and TRBJ2-6; tentative D call: TRBD1 (5 bases). Trimming left V 0 bases short and J 2 bases short, with 8 bases between. CDR1 is MGHRA and CDR2 is YSYEKL in the germline V gene. CDR3 length: 16 amino acids.